The source of this T cell receptor beta chain is a study of CD8+ T cells in alopecia areata. Extracted RNA was reverse transcribed, and the resulting cDNA served as sequencing template. Assay: immunoSEQ multiplex PCR; the TCRdb copy retains only in-frame clones and omits some. This table holds some 180,000 clones, 51% found once. The CDR3 sequence is 16 residues long. Trimming cost V 5 bases and J 6 bases; bases outside gene matches: 12. Germline V gene sequence: CDR1 MNHEY, CDR2 SMNVEV (reference sequence). Treatment defined: oral pan-JAK inhibitor, 5-10 mg twice daily. The chain recombines TRBV27 with TRBJ1-2; 10 nucleotides match TRBD1. The sample in question was CD8+ T cells sorted from blood, obtained around week 54, from a patient treated with tofacitinib. This TCR was sampled from a human donor with alopecia areata. In nucleotides, the CDR3 is TGTGCCAGCAGTGTCGGGACAGGGGCGCTCCCCGATGGCTACACCTTC. Translating gives CASSVGTGALPDGYTF.